This T cell receptor (beta chain) was recovered during a study of T cells after yellow fever vaccination. The germline gives CDR1 LGHNA, CDR2 YSLEER. The CDR3 sequence is 16 residues long. V was clipped by 1 base and J by 1 base, with 10 bases between them. Each CDR3 protein gets one entry after TCRdb re-called the 5' RACE reads with MiXCR. The sample has 500,000 to 650,000 distinct CDR3 sequences, around 17% seen once. The chain employs TRBV4-3 and TRBJ2-2; D is unresolved. The sequence was collected from a man younger than 30 who received the YFV17D yellow fever vaccine. Sample: PBMCs, taken around 5 days after the first yellow fever vaccination. The CDR3 nucleotides read TGCGCCAGCAGCCAAGGGGCCCCTCGGAACACCGGGGAGCTGTTTTTT. Protein sequence: CASSQGAPRNTGELFF.